Listed below are T cell receptor beta chains from one sample, sequenced in a study of T cell changes during pregnancy in multiple sclerosis. Libraries were prepared by immunoSEQ multiplex PCR; TCRdb keeps only in-frame clonotypes and omits some of them. The data show fewer than 35,000 clones, around nine tenths seen once. Here the sequenced sample was CD8+ T cells from peripheral blood mononuclear cells, taken in the second trimester of pregnancy. All receptors come from a female donor with multiple sclerosis, enrolled in a pregnancy study. Each CDR3 is given with its conserved first and last residue. The D gene is left open where the match is weak. The size of a clone is reported for some rows only, either as once, few or many, or as a class for expanded clones.

j_gene	abundance	v_gene	d_gene	CDR3nt	CDR3aa
TRBJ2-1	-	TRBV10-2	-	TGCGCCAGCAGTGAGGACACCTACAATGAGCAGTTCTTC	CASSEDTYNEQFF
TRBJ1-2	-	TRBV5-4	TRBD1	TGTGCCAGCAGCGAGGGACAGGCTAACTATGGCTACACCTTC	CASSEGQANYGYTF
TRBJ2-1	-	TRBV27	TRBD1	TGTGCCAGCAGTTTCCCCCCCGGGACAGGGGGCTTTGGGGAGCAGTTCTTC	CASSFPPGTGGFGEQFF
TRBJ2-7	-	TRBV28	-	TGTGCCAGCAGTTTATACCCCAGGGATAGGTCCTACGAGCAGTACTTC	CASSLYPRDRSYEQYF
TRBJ2-3	-	TRBV9	-	TGTGCCAGCAGCGCGACAGCAGATACGCAGTATTTT	CASSATADTQYF
TRBJ2-2	-	TRBV27	-	TGTGCCAGCAGTTTATTGCGGACGGGGACCGGGGAGCTGTTTTTT	CASSLLRTGTGELFF
TRBJ1-1	-	TRBV30	-	TGTGCCTGGAATGGAGGCACTGAAGCTTTCTTT	CAWNGGTEAFF
TRBJ2-3	-	TRBV6-1	TRBD2	TGTGCCAGCAGTGAACTAGCGGGAGGGTCAGATACGCAGTATTTT	CASSELAGGSDTQYF
TRBJ2-7	once	TRBV29-1	TRBD2	TGCAGCGTCTGCCCTAGCGGGAACTACGAGCAGTACTTC	CSVCPSGNYEQYF
TRBJ2-3	-	TRBV5-6	TRBD2	TGTGCCAGCAGCTTGCCCAGCGGGAGTCGTGGCGATACGCAGTATTTT	CASSLPSGSRGDTQYF
TRBJ1-1	-	TRBV5-4	-	TGTGCCAGCAGCTGGGTAGGGTGGGGGGACACTGAAGCTTTCTTT	CASSWVGWGDTEAFF
TRBJ2-1	-	TRBV7-2	-	TGTGCCAGCAGCCGTGCGGGGTCCTACAATGAGCAGTTCTTC	CASSRAGSYNEQFF
TRBJ1-1	-	TRBV28	-	TGTGCCAGCACCTACAGCTTCATGAACACTGAAGCTTTCTTT	CASTYSFMNTEAFF
TRBJ2-7	-	TRBV6-5	TRBD1	TGTGCCAGCAGCCTAACAGGGGGACCCTACGAGCAGTACTTC	CASSLTGGPYEQYF
TRBJ1-2	-	TRBV5-6	-	TGTGCCAGCAGCCAGACAGGACGGCATGGCTACACCTTC	CASSQTGRHGYTF
TRBJ2-7	-	TRBV30	-	TGTGCCTGGAGTGTCGGCTCCTACGAGCAGTACTTC	CAWSVGSYEQYF
TRBJ2-2	-	TRBV4-1	-	TGCGCCAGCAGCCAAGACTTCAGGACAAGAAACACCGGGGAGCTGTTTTTT	CASSQDFRTRNTGELFF